This TCR beta chain comes out of a study of Tregs in tolerant kidney transplant recipients. General study points: Findings come from small patient numbers and require larger validation. No direct test of biological reproducibility was done here.

Unstimulated Tregs (CD4+CD25+CD127-) and CD4+CD25- non-Tregs were sorted from PBMCs. A remark on this clone: Its antigen is unidentified.

TCRdb's copy holds only in-frame clones and misses some; the assay was immunoSEQ multiplex PCR. There are about 240,000 clones in the sample; about 80% occur only once, and about 0.58% lies in the top ten. The CDR3 runs 16 residues. Germline assignment: CDR1 SGDLS and CDR2 YYNGEE. Trimming shortened V by 0 bases and J by 3 bases, and 12 bases separated the two germline ends. This chain connects TRBV9 to TRBJ2-2; weak D call: TRBD1 (6 bases). Source material: CD4+ T cells from blood. The sequence was collected from a human donor in good health. CDR3 amino acids: CASSVVQGVYTGELFF. As DNA, the CDR3 is TGTGCCAGCAGCGTAGTACAGGGTGTGTACACCGGGGAGCTGTTTTTT.